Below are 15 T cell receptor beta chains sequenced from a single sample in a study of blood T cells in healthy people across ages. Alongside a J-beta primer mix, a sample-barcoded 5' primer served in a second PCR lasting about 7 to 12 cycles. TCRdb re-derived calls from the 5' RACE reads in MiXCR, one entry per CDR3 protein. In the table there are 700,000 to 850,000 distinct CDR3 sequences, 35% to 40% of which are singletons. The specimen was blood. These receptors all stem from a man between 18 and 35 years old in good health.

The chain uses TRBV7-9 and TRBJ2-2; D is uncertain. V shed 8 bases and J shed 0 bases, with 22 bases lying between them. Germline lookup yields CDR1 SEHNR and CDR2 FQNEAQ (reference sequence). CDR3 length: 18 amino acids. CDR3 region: CASLLGPQEPANTGELFF. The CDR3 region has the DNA TGTGCCAGCCTACTCGGCCCGCAAGAACCCGCGAACACCGGGGAGCTGTTTTTT.

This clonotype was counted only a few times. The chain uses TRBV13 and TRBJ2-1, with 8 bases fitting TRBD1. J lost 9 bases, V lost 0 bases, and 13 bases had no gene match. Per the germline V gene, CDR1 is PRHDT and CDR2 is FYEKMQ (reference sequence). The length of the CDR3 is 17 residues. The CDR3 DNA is TGTGCCAGCAGCTTAGGCCTCCAGGGGGCGCGTATCGGTGAGCAGTTCTTC. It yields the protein CASSLGLQGARIGEQFF.

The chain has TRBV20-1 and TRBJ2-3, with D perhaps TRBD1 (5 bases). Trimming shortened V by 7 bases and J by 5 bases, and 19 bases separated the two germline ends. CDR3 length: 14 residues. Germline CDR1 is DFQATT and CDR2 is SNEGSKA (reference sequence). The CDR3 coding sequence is TGCAGTGTGCGTCGGTCAGGGCTGGAAGATACGCAGTATTTT. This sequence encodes CSVRRSGLEDTQYF.

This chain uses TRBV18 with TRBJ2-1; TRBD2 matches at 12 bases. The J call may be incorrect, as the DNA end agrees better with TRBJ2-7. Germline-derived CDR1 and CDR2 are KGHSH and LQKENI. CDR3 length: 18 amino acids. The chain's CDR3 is CASSPGPTSGGFYNEQYF. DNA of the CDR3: TGTGCCAGCTCACCAGGCCCCACTAGCGGGGGGTTCTACAATGAGCAGTACTTC.

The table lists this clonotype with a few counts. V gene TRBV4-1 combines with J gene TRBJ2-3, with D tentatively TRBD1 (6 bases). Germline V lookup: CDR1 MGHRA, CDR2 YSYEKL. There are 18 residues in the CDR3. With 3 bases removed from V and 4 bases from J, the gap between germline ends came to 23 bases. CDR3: CASSQEPAGERLADTQYF. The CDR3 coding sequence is TGCGCCAGCAGCCAGGAACCGGCAGGGGAAAGGTTAGCAGATACGCAGTATTTT.

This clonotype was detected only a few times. The CDR3 here is CSATGTGDGYTF. CDR3 coding DNA: TGCAGTGCTACCGGGACAGGGGACGGCTACACCTTC. V is TRBV20-1 and J is TRBJ1-2, with 10 bases identical to TRBD1. This CDR3 contains 12 residues. After removal of 4 bases from V and 8 bases from J, the junction contained 4 bases not matched to a gene. CDR1 DFQATT and CDR2 SNEGSKA come from the germline V gene (reference sequence).

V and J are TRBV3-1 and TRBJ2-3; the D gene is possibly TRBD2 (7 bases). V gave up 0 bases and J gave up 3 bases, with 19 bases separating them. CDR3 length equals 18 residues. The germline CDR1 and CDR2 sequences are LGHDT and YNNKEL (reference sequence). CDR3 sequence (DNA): TGTGCCAGCAGCCAAGATACATGGGAGGGGGACCGAACAGATACGCAGTATTTT. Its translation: CASSQDTWEGDRTDTQYF.

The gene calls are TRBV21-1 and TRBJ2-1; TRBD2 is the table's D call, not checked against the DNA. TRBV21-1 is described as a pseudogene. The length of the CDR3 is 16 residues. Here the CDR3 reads CASSPTPAATYNEQFF. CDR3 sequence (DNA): TGTGCCAGCAGCCCCACCCCAGCGGCTACATACAATGAGCAGTTCTTC.

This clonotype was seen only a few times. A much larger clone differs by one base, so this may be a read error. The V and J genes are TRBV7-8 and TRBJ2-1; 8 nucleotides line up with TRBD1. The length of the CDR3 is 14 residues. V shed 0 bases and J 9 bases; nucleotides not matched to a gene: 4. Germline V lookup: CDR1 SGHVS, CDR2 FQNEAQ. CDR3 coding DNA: TGTGCCAGCAGCTTAGCGACAGGGGATACTGAGCAGTTCTTC. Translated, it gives CASSLATGDTEQFF.

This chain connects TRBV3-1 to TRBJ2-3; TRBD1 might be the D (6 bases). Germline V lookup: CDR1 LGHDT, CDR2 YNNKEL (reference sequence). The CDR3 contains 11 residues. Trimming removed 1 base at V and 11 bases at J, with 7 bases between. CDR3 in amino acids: CASSQGDKQYF. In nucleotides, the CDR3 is TGTGCCAGCAGCCAAGGGGACAAGCAGTATTTT.

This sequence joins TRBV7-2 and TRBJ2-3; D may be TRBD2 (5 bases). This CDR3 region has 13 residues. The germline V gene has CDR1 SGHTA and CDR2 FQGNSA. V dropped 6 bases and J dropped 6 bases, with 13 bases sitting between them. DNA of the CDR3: TGTGCCAGCAGTCTATCACCGGGGGATACGCAGTATTTT. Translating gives CASSLSPGDTQYF.

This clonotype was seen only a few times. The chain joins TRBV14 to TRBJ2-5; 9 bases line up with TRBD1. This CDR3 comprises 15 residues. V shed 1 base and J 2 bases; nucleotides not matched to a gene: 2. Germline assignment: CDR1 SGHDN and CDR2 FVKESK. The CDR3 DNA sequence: TGTGCCAGCAGCCAAGTGACAGGGGGTCAAGAGACCCAGTACTTC. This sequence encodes CASSQVTGGQETQYF.

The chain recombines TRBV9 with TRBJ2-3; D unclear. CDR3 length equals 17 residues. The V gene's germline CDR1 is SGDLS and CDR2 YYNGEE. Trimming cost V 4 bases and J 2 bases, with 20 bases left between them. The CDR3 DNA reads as TGTGCCAGCAGCCAAGGGCCATCTAAGACCGCCACAGATACGCAGTATTTT. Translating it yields CASSQGPSKTATDTQYF.

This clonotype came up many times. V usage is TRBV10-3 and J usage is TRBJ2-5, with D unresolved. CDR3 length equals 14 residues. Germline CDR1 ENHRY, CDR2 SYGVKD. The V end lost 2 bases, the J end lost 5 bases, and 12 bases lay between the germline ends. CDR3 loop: CAISEVWVRETQYF. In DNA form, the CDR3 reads TGTGCCATCAGTGAGGTTTGGGTCCGGGAGACCCAGTACTTC.

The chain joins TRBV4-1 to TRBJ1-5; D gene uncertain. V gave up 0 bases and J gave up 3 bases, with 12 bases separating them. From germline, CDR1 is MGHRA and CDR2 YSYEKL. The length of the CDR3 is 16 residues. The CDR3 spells CASSQDLVSYNQPQHF. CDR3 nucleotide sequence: TGCGCCAGCAGCCAAGATCTCGTGAGTTACAATCAGCCCCAGCATTTT.